Following are 5 T cell receptor beta chains from one sample sequenced in a study of early T cells in non-severe SARS-CoV-2 infection. TCRdb reprocessed the 5' RACE reads with MiXCR, giving one entry per CDR3 protein. Of 60,000 to 65,000 distinct CDR3 sequences in the sample, less than 9.5% were seen once. The sequencing here drew on whole blood, taken at baseline. The source is an adult who was a healthcare worker with PCR-confirmed SARS-CoV-2 infection or an uninfected control (not recorded which).

This clonotype was detected ten times or more. CDR3 nucleotides: TGTGCCAGCAGTTTAAGGGCAGGGGGACCCTACGAGCAGTACTTC. This codes for CASSLRAGGPYEQYF. The chain combines TRBV12-3 or TRBV12-4 with TRBJ2-7; 7 bases are a match to TRBD1. The CDR3 spans 15 residues. The V and J ends lost 2 bases and 2 bases, in that order; junction bases with no gene match: 6.

This clonotype was recorded many times. The CDR3 region has the DNA TGCGCCAGCAGCCAAGGTTCCGCCGGGAGCTCCTACAATGAGCAGTTCTTC. Protein product: CASSQGSAGSSYNEQFF. The chain recombines TRBV4-3 with TRBJ2-1; tentatively, D is TRBD2 (6 bases). V was clipped by 1 base and J by 0 bases, with 13 bases between them. Germline CDR1 reads LGHNA; CDR2 reads YSLEER. This CDR3 has 17 residues.

The genes are TRBV6-4 and TRBJ2-6; 7 nucleotides align to TRBD2. J gave up 2 bases and V 5 bases, and 6 bases lay outside the gene matches. CDR3 size: 16 residues. The V gene's germline CDR1 is MRHNA and CDR2 SNTAGT. The CDR3 loop is CASSPAGGTGANVLTF. Written as DNA, the CDR3 is TGTGCCAGCAGTCCCGCCGGGGGGACTGGGGCCAACGTCCTGACTTTC.

This clonotype was counted between two and nine times. The V call is TRBV7-3, the J call TRBJ2-6; no clear D gene. Germline CDR1 SGHTA, CDR2 FQGTGA. The CDR3 contains 16 residues. Between the trimmed V and J ends, which lost 0 bases and 0 bases, there was a span of 6 bases. The CDR3 loop is CASSLTVDSGANVLTF. The CDR3 DNA follows: TGTGCCAGCAGCTTAACGGTGGACTCTGGGGCCAACGTCCTGACTTTC.

The chain combines TRBV7-8 with TRBJ2-7; D is uncertain. Per the germline V gene, CDR1 is SGHVS and CDR2 is FQNEAQ. This CDR3 has 14 amino acids. The V gene lost 0 bases and the J gene lost 6 bases, with 12 bases spanning the gap. In nucleotides, the CDR3 is TGTGCCAGCAGCTTAGCGCAAGGTGGGTCCGAGCAGTACTTC. Encoded protein: CASSLAQGGSEQYF.